This T cell receptor beta chain was profiled in a study of Ad26.COV2.S vaccination and SARS-CoV-2 variants (dated by TCRdb to about 2021). With respect to the entire study: Vaccine-arm donors came from COV1001, a multicentre, randomized, double-blind, placebo-controlled phase I-IIa trial of Ad26.COV2.S in healthy adults. Ad26.COV2.S was administered intramuscularly at a dose of 5x10^10 or 1x10^11 viral particles, either as one shot or as two shots given 56 days apart. The TCR-sequenced set comprised around 30 samples: approximately 19 Ad26.COV2.S vaccine recipients, 5 placebo recipients and 8 SARS-CoV-2 convalescent individuals. Trial participants were randomized into five groups of five, in which low-dose or high-dose Ad26.COV2.S was given once or twice, or placebo was given on both occasions. TCRbeta repertoire sequencing was used to assess the specificity and breadth of SARS-CoV-2-reactive T cell receptors after Ad26.COV2.S vaccination. Investigators did not know the trial group allocation while performing experiments and assessing outcomes. Paper-wide results and their limitations: Comparable non-spike TCR breadth was observed between vaccine and placebo recipients, consistent with only spike being contained in the vaccine. The authors noted that total T cell responses may have been underestimated by the TCR breadth and depth analyses. After vaccination, substantial breadth of spike-specific CD8+ and CD4+ T cell responses was reported. The study lacked the statistical power to compare responses across vaccine doses or regimens. Compared with placebo recipients, Ad26.COV2.S recipients showed higher spike-specific TCR breadth (P = 0.0014).

The CDR3 goes from the cysteine to the phenylalanine over 13 residues. Only the CDR3 part of the read is kept: 39 bases, read in frame from the first base. The germline V gene (reference sequence) provides CDR1 WNHNN and CDR2 SYGVQD. The V end loses 2 bases and the J end loses 5 bases, and a stretch of 9 bases separates them. As regards this clone: The antigen it binds to is not known. Base qualities are not recorded, but no much larger clone differs from it by a single base.

TCRbeta CDR3 regions were sequenced with the immunoSEQ Assay. After extraction, genomic DNA underwent amplification by bias-controlled multiplex PCR, followed by high-throughput sequencing. The authors processed their data as follows. To quantify the absolute abundance of every unique TCRbeta CDR3 region, sequences were collapsed and filtered. T cell fraction was estimated by normalization of TCRbeta template counts to usable DNA, with usable DNA being measured through amplification of reference genes present in all nucleated cells. Repertoire TCRs were annotated as SARS-CoV-2-specific by exact matching of V gene, CDR3 amino acid sequence and J gene to a known reactive TCR set. MIRA supplied the reference SARS-CoV-2 TCR set, which was filtered for enrichment in COVID-19-positive ImmuneCODE repertoires so that public or cross-reactive TCRs were removed. Based on the MIRA antigens, annotated TCRs were further analysed at the level of specific ORF or position within ORF. Depth was the summed frequency of annotated unique rearrangements, while breadth was defined as annotated unique rearrangements over total unique productive rearrangements. TCR breadth was compared between groups using two-sided Wilcoxon rank-sum tests. TCRdb provides this immuneACCESS table in a form limited to in-frame rearrangements. Some clones are lacking; in checked studies, under half of them reflect an unresolved V gene, and why the rest are absent is not known. The V and J calls and the clone size are those of that table, but D and trimming were determined from the DNA. This sample holds about 400,000 clones; around 85% were observed only once. Approximately 3.7% of the sample goes to the ten largest clones.

According to the study, the label for this sample's treatment or condition signals: roughly 20 received Ad26.COV2.S at low or high dose, single or two shots; a few received placebo; per-sample allocation not given. For vaccine and placebo recipients, the sequenced repertoires came from samples collected on day 63 after the first injection. Between 29 July and 7 August 2020, Cohort 1b enrolled some 25 adults aged 18-55 years at one site in Boston, USA. Ad26.COV2.S was a replication-incompetent adenovirus type 26 vector that expressed a prefusion-stabilized SARS-CoV-2 spike protein derived from the original Wuhan strain.

The chain joins TRBV10-1 to TRBJ1-1; the D gene identity is not certain. The source is a person aged 18 to 65 who received the Ad26.COV2.S COVID-19 vaccine or a placebo. Source: peripheral blood, taken in a trial of Ad26.COV2.S vaccine versus placebo. The CDR3 reads CASSEQERTEAFF. The nucleotides read TGCGCCAGCAGTGAGCAGGAAAGGACTGAAGCTTTCTTT.